Each of the 12 T cell receptor beta chains below was sequenced from the same sample in a study of T cells in Graves' hyperthyroidism and ophthalmopathy. Using RNA transcripts as the source, TCR beta CDR3 regions were amplified. Using the HTBI primer set, a first-round RT-PCR was run on the TCR CDR3. In TCRdb, the multiplex PCR reads were re-called with MiXCR into one record per CDR3 protein. The data show about 840,000 distinct CDR3 sequences, 35% to 40% seen once. The sequenced sample consisted of blood. Every receptor here comes from a man aged 18 to 30 with Graves' hyperthyroidism.

Worth noting for this clonotype: This is likely a read error, given that the CDR3 carries no conserved phenylalanine or tryptophan at its end. V and J are TRBV5-6 and TRBJ1-1; D is perhaps TRBD1 (5 bases). The CDR3 sequence is 13 residues long. CDR1 and CDR2 from the germline V gene are SGHDT and YYEEEE. Trimming left V 2 bases short and J 4 bases short, with 9 bases between. Here the CDR3 reads CASSFIGATEAFL. The CDR3 DNA follows: TGTGCCAGCAGCTTCATAGGGGCCACTGAAGCTTTCCTT.

CDR3 protein: CAIGLASEQYF. The CDR3 DNA follows: TGTGCCATCGGACTAGCGTCTGAGCAGTACTTC. This chain joins TRBV24-1 and TRBJ2-7, with 9 bases aligning to TRBD2. V lost 11 bases, J lost 7 bases, and 5 bases stayed unmatched. The CDR3 runs 11 residues. Germline V lookup: CDR1 KGHDR, CDR2 SFDVKD.

This clonotype showed up many times. This chain connects TRBV9 to TRBJ2-7; tentatively, D is TRBD1 (6 bases). Between the trimmed V and J ends, which lost 7 bases and 2 bases, there was a span of 16 bases. Germline CDR1 SGDLS, CDR2 YYNGEE. The CDR3 has 14 residues. The CDR3 is CASGRQADPYEQYF. Written as DNA, the CDR3 is TGTGCCAGCGGTCGACAGGCGGATCCCTACGAGCAGTACTTC.

There are a few counts of this clonotype. The CDR3 DNA sequence: TGTGCCAGCAGCGGGGTTGGGCAGCTCCAGACTGAAGCTTTCTTT. Residues: CASSGVGQLQTEAFF. The chain uses TRBV9 and TRBJ1-1; D call uncertain. CDR1 and CDR2 (germline): SGDLS, YYNGEE. The CDR3 is 15 amino acids. Trimming removed 3 bases from V and 5 bases from J, with 17 bases in between.

The V call is TRBV20-1, the J call TRBJ1-4; D gene uncertain. With 0 bases removed from V and 14 bases from J, the gap between germline ends came to 1 base. The CDR3 extends over 8 amino acids. Germline V gene lookup returns CDR1 DFQATT and CDR2 SNEGSKA (reference sequence). For the CDR3, the DNA is TGCAGTGCTAGAGATCTGTTTTTT. It specifies CSARDLFF.

In this sample, this clonotype turned up many times. The CDR3 loop reads CASSAFGSADGYTF. CDR3 in DNA: TGTGCCAGCAGCGCCTTCGGGTCCGCCGATGGCTACACCTTC. This chain uses TRBV9 with TRBJ1-2; unclear D gene. The germline V gene has CDR1 SGDLS and CDR2 YYNGEE. This CDR3 is 14 amino acids long. V shed 3 bases and J shed 6 bases, with 15 bases lying between them.

This clonotype was detected ten times or more. V is TRBV10-2 and J is TRBJ2-7, with 13 bases identical to TRBD2. CDR1 and CDR2 (germline): WSHSY, SAAADI. The ends lost 6 bases at V and 6 bases at J; junction bases unmatched: 5. This CDR3 is built from 14 residues. CDR3 sequence: CASSWTSGSGEQYF. CDR3 sequence (DNA): TGCGCCAGCAGCTGGACTAGCGGGAGTGGCGAGCAGTACTTC.

The chain has TRBV6-5 and TRBJ1-6; 10 bases agree with TRBD1. Per the germline V gene, CDR1 is MNHEY and CDR2 is SVGAGI. J was trimmed by 14 bases and V by 10 bases; bases with no gene match: 5. The CDR3 length is 11 residues. CDR3 sequence: CATGTGDTLHF. DNA for the CDR3: TGTGCCACCGGGACAGGGGATACCCTCCACTTT.

The table lists this clonotype with a count of one. The V gene is TRBV7-2, the J gene TRBJ2-7; D remains unclear. Germline values: CDR1 SGHTA, CDR2 FQGNSA. The CDR3 extends over 14 amino acids. V lost 0 bases to trimming and J lost 3 bases, with 9 bases between them. The CDR3 spells CASSLAGKVYEQYF. CDR3 nucleotides: TGTGCCAGCAGCTTAGCAGGGAAAGTCTACGAGCAGTACTTC.

A remark on this clonotype: A much larger clonotype is one base distant, so this may be a read error. V and J are TRBV29-1 and TRBJ2-7; unclear D gene. The CDR3 covers 11 residues. Germline-derived CDR1 and CDR2 are SQVTM and ANQGSEA. The CDR3 spells CNVGLLREQYF. The CDR3, as DNA: TGCAACGTGGGTCTCCTTCGCGAGCAGTACTTC.

The V and J genes are TRBV7-9 and TRBJ2-5; TRBD1 matches at 9 bases. The CDR3 loop spans 14 amino acids. Per the germline V gene, CDR1 is SEHNR and CDR2 is FQNEAQ (reference sequence). V shed 5 bases and J 10 bases; nucleotides not matched to a gene: 11. The CDR3 DNA reads TGTGCCAGCAGCCCCGGACAGGGGCGGGTGAACCAGTACTTC. Translating it yields CASSPGQGRVNQYF.

The table lists this clonotype with many counts. The V call is TRBV29-1, the J call TRBJ2-5; the match to TRBD1 covers 8 bases. Trimming cost V 2 bases and J 2 bases; bases outside gene matches: 7. The CDR3 spans 15 residues. Germline V gives CDR1 SQVTM, CDR2 ANQGSEA. CDR3 loop: CSVEYPGQVQETQYF. The DNA for the CDR3 is TGCAGCGTTGAATACCCGGGACAGGTACAAGAGACCCAGTACTTC.